Here is one T cell receptor (beta chain) with its context. The antigen is unknown. The data belong to a study of memory CD4+ T cells and cytomegalovirus serostatus. Study-wide points: Suggested: most of the CMV-linked TCR signature lies in CD4+ memory cells. CD4+ memory repertoires contained 67 of 164 reported CMV TCRbeta sequences. Median bootstrapped AUC for CMV status was just under 0.97 originally, 0.75 to 0.91 US-trained.

Single viable CD3+CD4+CD8-CD45RO+ cells were sorted as the memory CD4+ T cells. Serostatus was set by detecting CMV pp150, pp28, p38, p52 IgG. This CDR3 contains 14 residues. Germline V CDR1 and CDR2: SNHLY, FYNNEI. V lost 6 bases and J lost 3, with 15 bases in between. Assay used: immunoSEQ multiplex PCR; TCRdb lists only in-frame clones, some missing. Of 20,000 to 30,000 clones listed, roughly 75% were seen once; the top ten hold around 1%. The clonotype comes from an adult in good health and CMV-seronegative. Material for sequencing was memory CD4+ T cells from blood. The chain has TRBV2 and TRBJ2-7; D unresolved. This chain's CDR3 is CASRDGGVLYEQYF. CDR3 coding DNA: TGTGCCAGCAGGGACGGTGGGGTACTCTACGAGCAGTACTTC.